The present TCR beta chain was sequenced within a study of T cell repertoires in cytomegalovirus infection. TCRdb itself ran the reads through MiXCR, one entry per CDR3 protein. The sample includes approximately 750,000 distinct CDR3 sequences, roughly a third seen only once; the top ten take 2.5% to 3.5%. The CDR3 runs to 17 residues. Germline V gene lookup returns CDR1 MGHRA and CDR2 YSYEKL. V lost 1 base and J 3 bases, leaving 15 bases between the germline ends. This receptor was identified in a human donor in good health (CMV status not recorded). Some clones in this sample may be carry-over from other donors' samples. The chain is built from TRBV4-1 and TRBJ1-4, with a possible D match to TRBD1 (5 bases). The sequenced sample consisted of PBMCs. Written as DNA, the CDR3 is TGCGCCAGCAGCCAAGGGCGGATGGGGGTGGCTAATGAAAAACTGTTTTTT. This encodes CASSQGRMGVANEKLFF.